A selection of T cell receptor beta chains follows, all from one sample in a study of OX40 agonist ivuxolimab in advanced cancers. Assay used: immunoSEQ multiplex PCR; TCRdb lists only in-frame clones, some missing. The repertoire holds 100,000 or so clones, with approximately 85% as singletons. This specimen was CD4+ or CD8+ T cells sorted from blood, taken in a trial of the OX40 agonist ivuxolimab. All receptors come from an adult with an advanced solid tumor such as melanoma, head and neck, liver or kidney cancer. Both conserved end residues are part of each CDR3. A D gene is named only where the DNA matches it firmly. The size field is filled for only some rows; it gives once, few, many or a size class.

TRBJ2-7,TRBV5-4,TRBD1,NA,CASSFRGTYEQYF,TGTGCCAGCAGCTTCAGGGGGACCTACGAGCAGTACTTC
TRBJ2-1,TRBV19,TRBD1,NA,CASSIWGMGQGYNEQFF,TGTGCCAGTAGTATTTGGGGCATGGGACAGGGATACAATGAGCAGTTCTTC
TRBJ2-1,TRBV18,TRBD2,NA,CASSPSISGANNEQFF,TGTGCCAGCTCACCCTCTATTAGCGGGGCGAACAATGAGCAGTTCTTC
TRBJ2-7,TRBV7-8,TRBD2,NA,CASSLEGWTSGIKVQYF,TGTGCCAGCAGCTTAGAAGGTTGGACTAGCGGGATAAAGGTGCAGTACTTC
TRBJ2-3,TRBV11-3,NA,NA,CASSLGYTDTQYF,TGTGCCAGCAGCTTAGGTTACACAGATACGCAGTATTTT
TRBJ2-5,TRBV10-3,NA,NA,CAITGEIGETQYF,TGTGCCATCACCGGCGAAATAGGGGAGACCCAGTACTTC
TRBJ1-2,TRBV16,NA,NA,CASSPQGRYGYTF,TGTGCCAGCAGCCCCCAGGGAAGGTATGGCTACACCTTC
TRBJ2-1,TRBV28,TRBD2,NA,CASSLLAAYNEQFF,TGTGCCAGCAGTTTACTAGCGGCATACAATGAGCAGTTCTTC
TRBJ2-7,TRBV5-8,NA,NA,CASSLEGRFFYEQYF,TGTGCCAGCAGCTTGGAGGGGAGGTTTTTCTACGAGCAGTACTTC
TRBJ2-7,TRBV7-9,NA,NA,CASSFGVGEQYF,TGTGCCAGCAGCTTCGGTGTGGGCGAGCAGTACTTC
TRBJ2-5,TRBV5-4,NA,NA,CASIRGETQYF,TGTGCCAGCATCCGGGGGGAGACCCAGTACTTC
TRBJ2-3,TRBV5-1,NA,NA,CASSLNGGEDTQYF,TGCGCCAGCAGCTTGAATGGGGGCGAAGATACGCAGTATTTT
TRBJ2-5,TRBV28,TRBD2,NA,CASSVIAGQETQYF,TGTGCCAGCAGTGTTATAGCGGGACAAGAGACCCAGTACTTC
TRBJ2-1,TRBV30,TRBD2,few,CAWSAGLAGGNYNEQFF,TGTGCCTGGAGTGCAGGACTAGCGGGAGGGAACTACAATGAGCAGTTCTTC
TRBJ2-7,TRBV18,NA,NA,CASSPPGQTYEQYF,TGTGCCAGCTCACCACCAGGACAGACCTACGAGCAGTACTTC
TRBJ1-5,TRBV6-5,TRBD1,NA,CASSYDRAQPQHF,TGTGCCAGCAGTTACGACAGGGCCCAGCCCCAGCATTTT
TRBJ1-6,TRBV5-6,NA,NA,CASSLGGLDSPLHF,TGTGCCAGCAGCTTGGGGGGGCTTGATTCACCCCTCCACTTT